This T cell receptor (beta chain) was found in a study of T-cell reconstitution after alpha-beta-depleted transplantation in children. Study-level points and caveats: About two months after transplant, alpha-beta T cells reportedly came from several hundred expanded graft clones. The authors attributed T-cell counts and diversity one year after transplant mostly to newly produced T cells.

The CDR3 runs 13 residues. V gave up 4 bases and J gave up 0 bases, with 8 bases separating them. The germline CDR1 and CDR2 sequences are SGHNT and YYREEE (reference sequence). The sample holds a few counts of this clonotype. Its antigen remains unidentified. A library of TCRbeta sequences, prepared with unique molecular identifiers, was generated. TCRdb called the PCR reads again in MiXCR, with one record for every CDR3 protein. The data hold about 440,000 distinct CDR3 sequences, with about 40% observed a single time. This receptor was identified in a girl aged 2 to 10 with aplastic anemia, due to receive a stem cell transplant. The chain employs TRBV5-4 and TRBJ2-7, with D possibly matching TRBD1 (5 bases). This sample comprised PBMCs, obtained before TCRalphabeta/CD19-depleted stem cell transplant. CDR3 nucleotide sequence: TGTGCCAGCAGCCGACAGAGCTCCTACGAGCAGTACTTC. Protein sequence: CASSRQSSYEQYF.